A single sample gave rise to the 27 T cell receptor beta chains below, sequenced in a study of blood T cell repertoires in COVID-19 (dated by TCRdb to 2018 to 2020). Receptor amplification or capture employed the immunoSEQ multiplex PCR assay. Held by TCRdb, this immuneACCESS table contains in-frame sequences only and omits some clones. Under half of the omission traces to an unresolved V gene where checked; the cause of the rest is unknown. This sample has roughly 140,000 clones in its table, and roughly 82% of those were observed once. The ten largest clones add up to under 2.5% of the sample. Sample: peripheral blood. The receptors here all came from a man between 65 and 80 years old with acute or convalescent COVID-19.

The V and J genes are TRBV18 and TRBJ2-5; D gene uncertain. Germline CDR1 reads KGHSH; CDR2 reads LQKENI. Trimming cost V 1 base and J 5 bases, with 17 bases left between them. The CDR3 totals 16 residues. CDR3 region: CASSPRSTQQLETQYF. The CDR3 bases are TGTGCCAGCTCACCACGGTCCACGCAACAATTGGAGACCCAGTACTTC. Variable domain in full (rest from reference TRBV18 and TRBJ2-5): NAGVMQNPRHLVRRRGQEARLRCSPMKGHSHVYWYRQLPEEGLKFMVYLQKENIIDESGMPKERFSAEFPKEGPSILRIQQVVRGDSAAYFCASSPRSTQQLETQYFGPGTRLLVL.

V is TRBV29-1 and J is TRBJ1-4; D perhaps matches TRBD1 (5 bases). The CDR3 spans 14 residues. CDR1 SQVTM and CDR2 ANQGSEA come from the germline V gene. V lost 5 bases and J 3 bases, leaving 13 bases between the germline ends. In DNA form, the CDR3 reads TGCAGCGTTCTATCAGACAGATCTAATGAAAAACTGTTTTTT. It yields the protein CSVLSDRSNEKLFF.

The V gene is TRBV5-1, the J gene TRBJ1-1; 7 positions agree with TRBD1. The CDR3 covers 14 residues. Germline lookup yields CDR1 SGHRS and CDR2 YFSETQ. V was clipped by 5 bases and J by 5 bases; unmatched bases: 9. CDR3 coding DNA: TGCGCCAGCAGGCCAACAGGGGTCCGGACTGAAGCTTTCTTT. It codes for CASRPTGVRTEAFF.

The table lists this clone with a few counts. V usage is TRBV18 and J usage is TRBJ2-7, with 7 bases that match TRBD2. V dropped 0 bases and J dropped 5; count of bases not matched to a gene: 10. From germline, CDR1 is KGHSH and CDR2 LQKENI. This CDR3 is 16 amino acids long. CDR3 DNA sequence: TGTGCCAGCTCACCACCGCGGGTTCTTGCGGGAGACGAGCAGTACTTC. Protein sequence: CASSPPRVLAGDEQYF.

This clone came up once. The chain joins TRBV28 to TRBJ2-7; possibly TRBD2 for D (7 bases). The CDR3 runs 15 residues. Germline V gene lookup returns CDR1 MDHEN and CDR2 SYDVKM. Trimming pared 0 bases from V and 3 bases from J, leaving 12 bases between. The CDR3 region has the DNA TGTGCCAGCAGTTTATGGGAGGGGGGGTACTACGAGCAGTACTTC. Encoded protein: CASSLWEGGYYEQYF.

CDR3 protein: CAWSEGQPGRQPQHF. The CDR3 nucleotides are TGTGCCTGGAGCGAGGGTCAGCCTGGCCGTCAGCCCCAGCATTTT. J is TRBJ1-5 and V is TRBV30; no definite D call. CDR1 and CDR2 from the germline V gene are GTSNPN and SVGIG (reference sequence). The CDR3 has 15 residues. V lost 3 bases and J lost 6, with 18 bases in between. Filled out from reference TRBV30 and TRBJ1-5, the complete variable domain reads SQTIHQWPATLVQPVGSPLSLECTVEGTSNPNLYWYRQAAGRGLQLLFYSVGIGQISSEVPQNLSASRPQDRQFILSSKKLLLSDSGFYLCAWSEGQPGRQPQHFGDGTRLSIL.

The genes are TRBV5-1 and TRBJ2-3, with D uncertain. This CDR3 has 15 residues. Germline loops: CDR1 SGHRS, CDR2 YFSETQ. Trimming took off 2 bases at V and 0 bases at J, with 10 bases between the two ends. The CDR3 is CASSFGSSSTDTQYF. DNA for the CDR3: TGCGCCAGCAGCTTCGGTTCTTCTAGCACAGATACGCAGTATTTT.

This clone showed up just once. This chain uses TRBV5-1 with TRBJ2-3; 11 nucleotides align to TRBD2. The CDR3 runs 18 residues. V shed 1 base and J 0 bases; nucleotides not matched to a gene: 7. Germline CDR1 reads SGHRS; CDR2 reads YFSETQ. In DNA, the CDR3 is TGCGCCAGCAGCTTGATACTAGCGGGGGCTCGAAGCACAGATACGCAGTATTTT. Translated, it gives CASSLILAGARSTDTQYF.

The chain combines TRBV18 with TRBJ2-5, with 10 bases fitting TRBD1. The CDR3 consists of 15 residues. V gave up 4 bases and J gave up 2 bases; unmatched junction bases: 4. Germline V lookup: CDR1 KGHSH, CDR2 LQKENI. As DNA, the CDR3 is TGTGCCAGCTCACTGGGACAGGGGAGTCAAGAGACCCAGTACTTC. It encodes CASSLGQGSQETQYF.

The chain employs TRBV2 and TRBJ2-7; 8 bases map to TRBD2. V lost 4 bases and J lost 2; bases outside the gene matches: 7. The CDR3 contains 15 residues. Germline V CDR1 and CDR2: SNHLY, FYNNEI. The CDR3 loop is CASSGSSGRPYEQYF. CDR3 nucleotide sequence: TGTGCCAGCAGTGGTTCTAGCGGGCGGCCCTACGAGCAGTACTTC. The variable domain in full, with the rest retrieved from reference TRBV2 and TRBJ2-7, is EPEVTQTPSHQVTQMGQEVILRCVPISNHLYFYWYRQILGQKVEFLVSFYNNEISEKSEIFDDQFSVERPDGSNFTLKIRSTKLEDSAMYFCASSGSSGRPYEQYFGPGTRLTVT.

The genes are TRBV24-1 and TRBJ2-7; tentative D call: TRBD1 (6 bases). The V end lost 4 bases, the J end lost 6 bases, and 12 bases lay between the germline ends. Looked up from germline, CDR1 is KGHDR and CDR2 is SFDVKD. The CDR3 loop spans 13 amino acids. The CDR3 here is CATSDAGVPEQYF. CDR3 nucleotides: TGTGCCACCAGTGACGCAGGGGTTCCCGAGCAGTACTTC.

The V and J genes are TRBV19 and TRBJ1-2, with TRBD1 as a possible D gene (5 bases). V lost 4 bases and J lost 3, with 15 bases in between. This CDR3 spans 15 amino acids. Per germline, CDR1 LNHDA and CDR2 SQIVND (reference sequence). The CDR3 protein is CASSTPRGVDYGYTF. The CDR3 DNA is TGTGCCAGTAGTACCCCACGGGGGGTAGACTATGGCTACACCTTC.

This clone appeared once. The chain couples TRBV12-3 or TRBV12-4 to TRBJ1-2; perhaps TRBD1 as D (5 bases). V was trimmed by 6 bases and J by 4 bases, leaving 9 bases between them. This CDR3 has 12 residues. The CDR3 loop is CASSPGLYGYTF. DNA for the CDR3: TGTGCCAGCAGCCCAGGGCTCTATGGCTACACCTTC.

The chain couples TRBV7-2 to TRBJ1-2; TRBD1 matches 7 bases. The CDR3 has 18 amino acids. The trim removed 1 base at V and 8 bases at J, leaving 19 bases unmatched. The germline CDR1 and CDR2 sequences are SGHTA and FQGNSA. The CDR3 nucleotides are TGTGCCAGCAGCTTAGAGGGCGGAAATGAACAGGGGTTAGGGGGCTACACCTTC. Its protein product is CASSLEGGNEQGLGGYTF.

This clone has only one observation. V gene TRBV11-3 combines with J gene TRBJ1-2; the match to TRBD1 covers 7 bases. After removal of 8 bases from V and 7 bases from J, the junction contained 22 bases not matched to a gene. CDR3 length equals 17 residues. The germline gives CDR1 SGHNT, CDR2 YENEEA. CDR3 protein: CASPKGFRGLSSRGYTF. The CDR3 coding sequence is TGTGCCAGCCCTAAAGGGTTTAGGGGGCTATCGTCGCGTGGCTACACCTTC. Full variable domain (missing parts from reference TRBV11-3 and TRBJ1-2): EAGVVQSPRYKIIEKKQPVAFWCNPISGHNTLYWYLQNLGQGPELLIRYENEEAVDDSQLPKDRFSAERLKGVDSTLKIQPAELGDSAVYLCASPKGFRGLSSRGYTFGSGTRLTVV.

This chain links TRBV5-4 with TRBJ1-4, with a possible D match to TRBD1 (5 bases). The CDR3 spans 15 residues. Germline CDR1 reads SGHNT; CDR2 reads YYREEE (reference sequence). Trimming pared 0 bases from V and 8 bases from J, leaving 14 bases between. CDR3 residues: CASSLDRGFEEKLFF. The CDR3 nucleotides are TGTGCCAGCAGCTTGGATCGGGGGTTCGAGGAAAAACTGTTTTTT.

This chain links TRBV11-2 with TRBJ1-6; no definite D call. V lost 2 bases to trimming and J lost 9 bases, with 8 bases between them. From germline, CDR1 is SGHAT and CDR2 FQNNGV. The CDR3 has 13 residues. The CDR3 DNA follows: TGTGCCAGCAGCTTATTGGCAGGTTCACCCCTCCACTTT. Protein sequence: CASSLLAGSPLHF.

This clone has only a few counts. This rearrangement joins TRBV15 to TRBJ2-5; 8 bases are shared with TRBD1. V was clipped by 8 bases and J by 5 bases; unmatched bases: 10. From germline, CDR1 is LNHNV and CDR2 YYDKDF (reference sequence). The CDR3 covers 14 residues. The chain's CDR3 is CATRDRGGRETQYF. The CDR3 DNA sequence: TGTGCCACCCGCGACAGGGGAGGTCGTGAGACCCAGTACTTC.

The chain is built from TRBV13 and TRBJ2-6; 7 bases match TRBD1. CDR1 PRHDT and CDR2 FYEKMQ come from the germline V gene (reference sequence). This CDR3 is built from 16 residues. Losses at the gene ends were 3 bases for V and 4 bases for J; bases not matched to a gene: 6. The CDR3 region is CASSLYRGPGANVLTF. The DNA of the CDR3 is TGTGCCAGCAGCTTGTACAGGGGTCCGGGGGCCAACGTCCTGACTTTC.

The chain uses TRBV20-1 and TRBJ1-2; tentatively, D is TRBD1 (5 bases). The germline CDR1 and CDR2 sequences are DFQATT and SNEGSKA (reference sequence). V was shortened by 6 bases and J by 8 bases, with 13 bases between the two germline ends. This CDR3 region has 11 residues. Here the CDR3 DNA reads TGCAGTGCCTGGGACGGGGGAGGCTACACCTTC. Its translation: CSAWDGGGYTF.

The chain carries TRBV27 and TRBJ2-3; TRBD1 might be the D (6 bases). Germline CDR1 MNHEY, CDR2 SMNVEV (reference sequence). Trimming shortened V by 4 bases and J by 2 bases, and 16 bases separated the two germline ends. The CDR3 runs to 16 residues. DNA of the CDR3: TGTGCCAGCAGTTCCTTTGGACAGTCCTACACAGATACGCAGTATTTT. Protein sequence: CASSSFGQSYTDTQYF.

The V gene is TRBV7-9, the J gene TRBJ1-2, with 7 bases aligning to TRBD1. CDR1 and CDR2 from the germline V gene are SEHNR and FQNEAQ (reference sequence). CDR3 length: 14 residues. The V segment lost 6 bases and the J segment 7 bases; nucleotides outside the gene matches: 11. CDR3 region: CASRVGGTDAGYTF. The CDR3, as DNA: TGTGCCAGCAGAGTAGGGGGCACGGACGCTGGCTACACCTTC.

The V call is TRBV7-8, the J call TRBJ1-5, with D maybe TRBD1 (5 bases). CDR1 SGHVS and CDR2 FQNEAQ come from the germline V gene. The CDR3 runs 15 residues. Trimming shortened V by 7 bases and J by 3 bases, and 16 bases separated the two germline ends. In DNA form, the CDR3 reads TGTGCCAGCACCCCGACAGCGGGGAACAATCAGCCCCAGCATTTT. As protein: CASTPTAGNNQPQHF. The whole variable domain, filled in from reference TRBV7-8 and TRBJ1-5, reads GAGVSQSPRYKVAKRGQDVALRCDPISGHVSLFWYQQALGQGPEFLTYFQNEAQLDKSGLPSDRFFAERPEGSVSTLKIQRTQQEDSAVYLCASTPTAGNNQPQHFGDGTRLSIL.

This chain links TRBV10-3 with TRBJ2-1, with TRBD2 matching over 11 bases. The CDR3 is made up of 16 amino acids. V lost 0 bases to trimming and J lost 7 bases; unmatched junction nucleotides: 5. CDR1 and CDR2 from the germline V gene are ENHRY and SYGVKD. This chain's CDR3 is CAISESASGRLNEQFF. The CDR3 DNA is TGTGCCATCAGTGAGTCGGCTAGCGGGAGGTTAAATGAGCAGTTCTTC.

The rearrangement joins TRBV28 to TRBJ1-1, with TRBD1 as a possible D gene (6 bases). The germline V and J ends were trimmed by 3 bases and 11 bases, with 13 bases remaining between them. Per germline, CDR1 MDHEN and CDR2 SYDVKM. CDR3 length equals 12 residues. CDR3 residues: CASSFRGAQAFF. For the CDR3, the DNA is TGTGCCAGCAGTTTTCGGGGGGCTCAGGCTTTCTTT.

CDR3 protein: CASTSGQGTPPLHF. CDR3 in DNA: TGTGCCAGCACCTCCGGACAGGGTACCCCACCCCTCCACTTT. The V call is TRBV6-6, the J call TRBJ1-6, with 8 bases that match TRBD1. Germline-derived CDR1 and CDR2 are MNHNY and SVGAGI (reference sequence). The length of the CDR3 is 14 residues. After removal of 7 bases from V and 11 bases from J, the junction contained 10 bases not matched to a gene.

The gene calls are TRBV7-2 and TRBJ1-5, with 7 bases identical to TRBD1. Germline assignment: CDR1 SGHTA and CDR2 FQGNSA. The CDR3 contains 13 residues. V shed 6 bases, J shed 6 bases, and the junction held 5 bases outside the gene matches. The CDR3 nucleotides are TGTGCCAGCAGTCCAGGGGGGCCTCAGCCCCAGCATTTT. As protein: CASSPGGPQPQHF.